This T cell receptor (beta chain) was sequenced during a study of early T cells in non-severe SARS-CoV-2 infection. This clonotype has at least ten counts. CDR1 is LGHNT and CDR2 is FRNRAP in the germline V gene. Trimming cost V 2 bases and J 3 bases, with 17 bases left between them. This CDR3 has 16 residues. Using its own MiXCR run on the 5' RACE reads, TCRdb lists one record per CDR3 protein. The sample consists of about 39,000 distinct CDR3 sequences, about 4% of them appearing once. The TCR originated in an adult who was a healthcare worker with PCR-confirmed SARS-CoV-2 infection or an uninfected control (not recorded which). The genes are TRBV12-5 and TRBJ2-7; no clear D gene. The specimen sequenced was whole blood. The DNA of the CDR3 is TGTGCTAGTGGTTTGCTTCCAAGGGCTCGCTACTACGAGCAGTACTTC. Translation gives CASGLLPRARYYEQYF. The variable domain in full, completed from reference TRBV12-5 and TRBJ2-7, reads DARVTQTPRHKVTEMGQEVTMRCQPILGHNTVFWYRQTMMQGLELLAYFRNRAPLDDSGMPKDRFSAEMPDATLATLKIQPSEPRDSAVYFCASGLLPRARYYEQYFGPGTRLTVT.